The T cell receptor beta chain described here comes from a study of cytomegalovirus exposure and HLA in healthy donors. Per germline, CDR1 LNHDA and CDR2 SQIVND (reference sequence). Trimming took 11 bases from V and 0 from J, leaving 14 bases between them. The CDR3 has 14 residues. The PCR made use of 60 Vbeta and 13 Jbeta primers. This table comes from immunoSEQ multiplex PCR, and its TCRdb copy is limited to in-frame clones, with some not included. The table shows approximately 180,000 clones, with around 82% occurring only once. The sample taken for sequencing was PBMCs. This receptor was identified in a young man in good health and CMV-seronegative. The chain uses TRBV19 and TRBJ1-5; D may be TRBD1 (6 bases). In DNA form, the CDR3 reads TGTGCCGCTCGACAGGCGTATAGCAATCAGCCCCAGCATTTT. This gives the protein CAARQAYSNQPQHF.